This T cell receptor beta chain was sequenced during a study of technical replicates of blood from four donors. Only in-frame clones appear in the TCRdb table, and some are missing; sequencing was by immunoSEQ multiplex PCR. The repertoire has 55,000 to 65,000 clones, 97% of them found once; the top ten carry just under 0.2%. The ends lost 5 bases at V and 3 bases at J; junction bases unmatched: 7. The CDR3 is made up of 15 amino acids. Germline values: CDR1 SEHNR, CDR2 FQNEAQ (reference sequence). Sample: T cells isolated from PBMCs. The J gene is TRBJ1-5, the V gene TRBV7-9, with 7 nucleotides matching TRBD1. The sequence derives from a human donor in good health. For the CDR3, the DNA is TGTGCCAGCAGCCCAACAGGGGCCCCCAATCAGCCCCAGCATTTT. Translation gives CASSPTGAPNQPQHF.